The 28 T cell receptor beta chains in this list originate from one sample, sequenced in a study of blood T cell repertoires in COVID-19. Assay: immunoSEQ multiplex PCR; the TCRdb copy retains only in-frame clones and omits some. The sample lists 100,000 to 110,000 clones, roughly 87% occurring once. Sequenced sample: peripheral blood. These receptors originate from a man aged 30 to 39 in a cohort sampled during active COVID-19.

The rearrangement links TRBV11-2 to TRBJ1-5; D is ambiguous. Germline CDR1 SGHAT, CDR2 FQNNGV. There are 15 residues in the CDR3. V lost 5 bases to trimming and J lost 7 bases, with 18 bases between them. Here the CDR3 DNA reads TGTGCCAGCAGCCCAGACGGTCGAGGAGACCAGCCCCAGCATTTT. Encoded protein: CASSPDGRGDQPQHF.

The chain has TRBV4-1 and TRBJ2-1; 15 bases map to TRBD2. CDR3 length: 18 residues. Germline V gene lookup returns CDR1 MGHRA and CDR2 YSYEKL. Germline trimming cut 3 bases from V and 0 bases from J; bases unmatched to any gene: 3. The CDR3 DNA reads as TGCGCCAGCAGCCACGGGACTAGCGGGGGGAGCTCCTACAATGAGCAGTTCTTC. This encodes CASSHGTSGGSSYNEQFF.

V usage is TRBV6-5 and J usage is TRBJ2-7; TRBD1 matches at 10 bases. V lost 4 bases, J lost 4 bases, and 4 bases stayed unmatched. This CDR3 spans 14 amino acids. Germline V gives CDR1 MNHEY, CDR2 SVGAGI. The CDR3 here is CASSFTDRGYEQYF. The CDR3 coding sequence is TGTGCCAGCAGTTTTACGGACAGGGGGTACGAGCAGTACTTC.

This sequence joins TRBV9 and TRBJ2-7, with D unresolved. CDR3 length: 13 residues. V lost 4 bases and J lost 5, with 13 bases in between. Germline V CDR1 and CDR2: SGDLS, YYNGEE. The CDR3 DNA sequence: TGTGCCAGCAGCAGCAACGTTGAGGACGAGCAGTACTTC. It codes for CASSSNVEDEQYF.

A single count supports this clone. The chain has TRBV5-1 and TRBJ2-1; unclear D gene. V dropped 0 bases and J dropped 0 bases, with 10 bases sitting between them. Germline V gene sequence: CDR1 SGHRS, CDR2 YFSETQ. The CDR3 totals 16 residues. CDR3 nucleotides: TGCGCCAGCAGCTTGGATGGCACCAGCTCCTACAATGAGCAGTTCTTC. It translates to CASSLDGTSSYNEQFF. Supplemented by reference TRBV5-1 and TRBJ2-1, the full variable domain reads KAGVTQTPRYLIKTRGQQVTLSCSPISGHRSVSWYQQTPGQGLQFLFEYFSETQRNKGNFPGRFSGRQFSNSRSEMNVSTLELGDSALYLCASSLDGTSSYNEQFFGPGTRLTVL.

The chain uses TRBV20-1 and TRBJ2-7; a weak D match, TRBD1 (6 bases). Germline assignment: CDR1 DFQATT and CDR2 SNEGSKA (reference sequence). The CDR3 is 11 amino acids. With 2 bases removed from V and 8 bases from J, the gap between germline ends came to 10 bases. This CDR3 reads CSARNRDKQYF. The CDR3 bases are TGCAGTGCTAGAAACAGGGATAAGCAGTACTTC.

The chain joins TRBV5-6 to TRBJ1-6; D is uncertain. This CDR3 region has 15 residues. Germline values: CDR1 SGHDT, CDR2 YYEEEE. V lost 0 bases and J lost 9, with 13 bases in between. The CDR3 DNA reads as TGTGCCAGCAGCTTGGGTATTGGAGTCAGTTCACCCCTCCACTTT. Translating gives CASSLGIGVSSPLHF.

V and J are TRBV6-5 and TRBJ1-2; 10 bases are shared with TRBD1. Germline lookup yields CDR1 MNHEY and CDR2 SVGAGI. V dropped 0 bases and J dropped 8; count of bases not matched to a gene: 9. The CDR3 consists of 16 residues. CDR3 coding DNA: TGTGCCAGCAGTTACTCAAGGACAGGGGGTAGGAGCGGCTACACCTTC. It is translated as CASSYSRTGGRSGYTF.

The chain employs TRBV5-1 and TRBJ2-7; 8 nucleotides align to TRBD1. V dropped 5 bases and J dropped 4; count of bases not matched to a gene: 8. This CDR3 spans 14 amino acids. Germline V CDR1 and CDR2: SGHRS, YFSETQ. CDR3 in amino acids: CASSTGGSRYEQYF. The CDR3 DNA is TGCGCCAGCAGTACAGGGGGTTCCCGGTACGAGCAGTACTTC.

This sequence joins TRBV5-1 and TRBJ2-7, with TRBD2 as a possible D gene (6 bases). Germline V lookup: CDR1 SGHRS, CDR2 YFSETQ. V was clipped by 0 bases and J by 4 bases, with 14 bases between them. The CDR3 totals 15 residues. The CDR3 loop reads CASSLEGRRGYEQYF. The CDR3 DNA reads as TGCGCCAGCAGCTTGGAGGGTAGGAGGGGTTACGAGCAGTACTTC.

This chain uses TRBV28 with TRBJ2-7; possible D gene TRBD1, 6 bases. The V end lost 6 bases, the J end lost 1 base, and 16 bases lay between the germline ends. Germline V gives CDR1 MDHEN, CDR2 SYDVKM. This CDR3 spans 15 amino acids. The CDR3 sequence is CASSLYRVRSYEQYF. CDR3 bases: TGTGCCAGCAGCCTTTACAGGGTCAGATCCTACGAGCAGTACTTC.

The chain employs TRBV10-3 and TRBJ1-2; 7 nucleotides match TRBD1. The trim removed 5 bases at V and 3 bases at J, leaving 6 bases unmatched. The CDR3 extends over 14 amino acids. Germline CDR1 and CDR2: ENHRY and SYGVKD. The CDR3 sequence is CAISSTDRDYGYTF. DNA for the CDR3: TGTGCCATCAGTTCTACAGACAGGGACTATGGCTACACCTTC.

The chain couples TRBV5-1 to TRBJ1-1; perhaps TRBD1 as D (5 bases). Trimming took 6 bases from V and 0 from J, leaving 12 bases between them. This CDR3 is built from 14 residues. Germline CDR1 and CDR2: SGHRS and YFSETQ. This CDR3 is CASKGAVMNTEAFF. CDR3 coding DNA: TGCGCCAGCAAAGGGGCGGTGATGAACACTGAAGCTTTCTTT. Using reference TRBV5-1 and TRBJ1-1 for the parts outside the CDR3, the full variable domain is KAGVTQTPRYLIKTRGQQVTLSCSPISGHRSVSWYQQTPGQGLQFLFEYFSETQRNKGNFPGRFSGRQFSNSRSEMNVSTLELGDSALYLCASKGAVMNTEAFFGQGTRLTVV.

This chain joins TRBV5-4 and TRBJ2-1, with 10 bases identical to TRBD2. Per germline, CDR1 SGHNT and CDR2 YYREEE (reference sequence). This CDR3 comprises 16 residues. The junction had 8 bases not matched to a gene; V was cut back by 4 bases and J by 4 bases. The CDR3 DNA reads as TGTGCCAGCAGCCAAAACCTAGCGGGGGATTACAATGAGCAGTTCTTC. It specifies CASSQNLAGDYNEQFF.

This sequence joins TRBV19 and TRBJ1-6; D ambiguous. CDR1 and CDR2 from the germline V gene are LNHDA and SQIVND (reference sequence). V dropped 1 base and J dropped 0 bases, with 10 bases sitting between them. CDR3 length: 17 residues. CDR3 loop: CASSIAPVSSYNSPLHF. The CDR3 nucleotides are TGTGCCAGTAGTATAGCGCCGGTTAGCTCCTATAATTCACCCCTCCACTTT.

The rearrangement uses TRBV9 and TRBJ2-7, with D possibly TRBD1 on 5 matching bases. The CDR3 is 14 amino acids. Germline V lookup: CDR1 SGDLS, CDR2 YYNGEE. The V end lost 0 bases, the J end lost 2 bases, and 9 bases lay between the germline ends. CDR3 amino acids: CASSVGAGTYEQYF. CDR3 DNA sequence: TGTGCCAGCAGCGTAGGGGCAGGGACCTACGAGCAGTACTTC.

This clone has only one observation. The chain couples TRBV12-5 to TRBJ2-1; D not resolved. V was trimmed by 6 bases and J by 5 bases, leaving 5 bases between them. Germline-derived CDR1 and CDR2 are LGHNT and FRNRAP. The CDR3 extends over 11 amino acids. As DNA, the CDR3 is TGTGCTAGTGGCCGGGACAATGAGCAGTTCTTC. Encoded protein: CASGRDNEQFF.

The V call is TRBV5-8, the J call TRBJ2-5, with D possibly TRBD2 on 5 matching bases. The CDR3 sequence is 16 residues long. Trimming stripped 6 bases from V and 1 base from J, with 19 bases between. Per germline, CDR1 SGHTS and CDR2 YDEGEE. The CDR3 region is CASTGIGSNLQETQYF. CDR3 DNA: TGTGCCAGCACGGGAATCGGATCGAACCTCCAAGAGACCCAGTACTTC.

The gene calls are TRBV18 and TRBJ1-1, with D maybe TRBD1 (5 bases). Trimming cost V 8 bases and J 5 bases, with 12 bases left between them. The CDR3 contains 12 residues. Germline V gene lookup returns CDR1 KGHSH and CDR2 LQKENI. CDR3 nucleotide sequence: TGTGCCAGCGGGGGGGTCTTGACTGAAGCTTTCTTT. It specifies CASGGVLTEAFF.

This chain uses TRBV30 with TRBJ1-5; no firm D call. The V gene's germline CDR1 is GTSNPN and CDR2 SVGIG (reference sequence). The CDR3 runs to 16 residues. V lost 1 base and J 0 bases, leaving 13 bases between the germline ends. CDR3 in amino acids: CAWSGQGGRSNQPQHF. The CDR3 DNA reads TGTGCCTGGAGTGGGCAAGGAGGACGTAGCAATCAGCCCCAGCATTTT.

This clone was counted between two and nine times. The V and J genes are TRBV6-6 and TRBJ1-5, with D maybe TRBD1 (6 bases). The CDR3 spans 15 residues. V lost 6 bases, J lost 5 bases, and 17 bases lay in between. Germline-derived CDR1 and CDR2 are MNHNY and SVGAGI (reference sequence). Here the CDR3 DNA reads TGTGCCAGCAGAGCCCGGACAGTTGGAGATCAGCCCCAGCATTTT. Translating it yields CASRARTVGDQPQHF.

This sequence joins TRBV5-1 and TRBJ2-5; 10 bases match TRBD1. The V segment lost 4 bases and the J segment 5 bases; nucleotides outside the gene matches: 8. There are 15 residues in the CDR3. Germline CDR1 reads SGHRS; CDR2 reads YFSETQ. In DNA form, the CDR3 reads TGCGCCAGCAGCCTGGGACAGGGGACGGGGGAGACCCAGTACTTC. This codes for CASSLGQGTGETQYF.

This clone was detected once. The CDR3 coding sequence is TGTGCCAGCAGTTTGGACAGGGCCTCTGGGGCCAACGTCCTGACTTTC. Translating it yields CASSLDRASGANVLTF. V is TRBV7-6 and J is TRBJ2-6; 8 bases fit TRBD1. This CDR3 has 16 residues. V was clipped by 6 bases and J by 0 bases; unmatched bases: 4. Germline V gives CDR1 SGHVS, CDR2 FNYEAQ.

The chain employs TRBV6-5 and TRBJ1-2; weak D call: TRBD1 (6 bases). This CDR3 region has 15 residues. Germline-derived CDR1 and CDR2 are MNHEY and SVGAGI. V lost 0 bases, J lost 4 bases, and 12 bases lay in between. CDR3 loop: CASSYSGAQLYGYTF. In nucleotides, the CDR3 is TGTGCCAGCAGTTACTCGGGGGCGCAGCTCTATGGCTACACCTTC.

The rearrangement uses TRBV30 and TRBJ1-2; D is ambiguous. CDR3 length: 11 amino acids. The V and J ends lost 3 bases and 4 bases respectively, with 6 bases between them. Germline CDR1 is GTSNPN and CDR2 is SVGIG (reference sequence). CDR3 residues: CAWSRSYGYTF. CDR3 DNA sequence: TGTGCCTGGAGCAGAAGCTATGGCTACACCTTC. The full variable domain, with the rest looked up from reference TRBV30 and TRBJ1-2, is SQTIHQWPATLVQPVGSPLSLECTVEGTSNPNLYWYRQAAGRGLQLLFYSVGIGQISSEVPQNLSASRPQDRQFILSSKKLLLSDSGFYLCAWSRSYGYTFGSGTRLTVV.

The V and J genes are TRBV5-1 and TRBJ1-4, with D perhaps matching TRBD1 (5 bases). Germline V gene lookup returns CDR1 SGHRS and CDR2 YFSETQ. Trimming left V 7 bases short and J 5 bases short, with 12 bases between. The CDR3 loop spans 13 amino acids. CDR3 sequence (DNA): TGCGCCAGCGGGGCTGAAGGAAATGAAAAACTGTTTTTT. This sequence encodes CASGAEGNEKLFF.

The V call is TRBV6-2 or TRBV6-3, the J call TRBJ2-1, with 9 bases that match TRBD2. V shed 0 bases, J shed 10 bases, and the junction held 10 bases outside the gene matches. The CDR3 covers 16 residues. Germline CDR1 is MNHEY and CDR2 is SVGEGT. The CDR3 loop is CASSYSGGGAAREQFF. The CDR3 nucleotides read TGTGCCAGCAGTTACTCCGGCGGGGGGGCCGCTCGCGAGCAGTTCTTC.

V gene TRBV13 combines with J gene TRBJ2-5; 12 nucleotides line up with TRBD2. The length of the CDR3 is 15 residues. The germline V gene has CDR1 PRHDT and CDR2 FYEKMQ (reference sequence). J gave up 7 bases and V 5 bases, and 8 bases lay outside the gene matches. Here the CDR3 DNA reads TGTGCCAGCAGCCTATCGGCTAGCGGGGGGGTGACCCAGTACTTC. Translated, it gives CASSLSASGGVTQYF.